This T cell receptor beta chain was identified during a study of T-cell memory formation after mild COVID-19. Points from the study as a whole: Second-wave clones that peaked on day 37 lacked confirmed SARS-CoV-2 specificity. CD4+ bias marked clones expanding day 15 to 37, unlike balanced contracting clones. Pre-infection memory held some responding clones, suggesting pre-existing cross-reactive T cells responded. Contracting CD4+ clones lay largely in CM and EM, with CD8+ ones residing in EMRA.

Each CDR3 protein gets one entry after TCRdb re-called the 5' RACE reads with MiXCR. Here the sample spans roughly 600,000 distinct CDR3 sequences, roughly 18% being singletons. Concerning this clonotype itself: Antigen: not known.

This TCR was recovered from an adult woman who had mild COVID-19 (a few samples of this study predate the infection). Cell type and time point are not known. The material sequenced was PBMCs or a T cell subset sorted from them (not recorded which).

The CDR3 region is CASSPPSTHSNQPQHF. CDR3 nucleotide sequence: TGTGCCAGCTCACCCCCTTCCACTCATAGCAATCAGCCCCAGCATTTT. This sequence joins TRBV18 and TRBJ1-5; D is ambiguous. The CDR3 totals 16 residues. In germline, CDR1 is KGHSH, CDR2 LQKENI. V lost 3 bases to trimming and J lost 0 bases, with 12 bases between them.